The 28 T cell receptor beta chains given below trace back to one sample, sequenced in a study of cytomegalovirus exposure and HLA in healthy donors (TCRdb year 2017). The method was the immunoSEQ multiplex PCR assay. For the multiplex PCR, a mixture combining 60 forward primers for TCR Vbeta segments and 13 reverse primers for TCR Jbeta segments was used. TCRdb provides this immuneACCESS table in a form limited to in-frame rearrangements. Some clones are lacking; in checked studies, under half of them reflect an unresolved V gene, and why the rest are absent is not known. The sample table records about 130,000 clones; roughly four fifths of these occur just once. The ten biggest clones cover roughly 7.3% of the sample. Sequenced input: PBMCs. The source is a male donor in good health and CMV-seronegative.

The CDR3 DNA reads TGTGCCAGCAGTGCCGACAGGGCGGGGGGGCCCCAGCATTTT. Its protein is CASSADRAGGPQHF. The chain has TRBV2 and TRBJ1-5; 7 bases fit TRBD1. CDR3 length: 14 residues. V trimming: 4 bases; J trimming: 9 bases; junction bases outside the gene matches: 9. Germline-derived CDR1 and CDR2 are SNHLY and FYNNEI. The variable domain in full, with the rest retrieved from reference TRBV2 and TRBJ1-5, is EPEVTQTPSHQVTQMGQEVILRCVPISNHLYFYWYRQILGQKVEFLVSFYNNEISEKSEIFDDQFSVERPDGSNFTLKIRSTKLEDSAMYFCASSADRAGGPQHFGDGTRLSIL.

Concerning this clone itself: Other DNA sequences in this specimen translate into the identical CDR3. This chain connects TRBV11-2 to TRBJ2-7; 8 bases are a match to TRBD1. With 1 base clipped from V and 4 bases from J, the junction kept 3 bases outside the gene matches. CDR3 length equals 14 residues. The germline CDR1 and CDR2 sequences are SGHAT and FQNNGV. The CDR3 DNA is TGTGCCAGCAGCTTAGGTCAGGGGGCATACGAGCAGTACTTC. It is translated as CASSLGQGAYEQYF. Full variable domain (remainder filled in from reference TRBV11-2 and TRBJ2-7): EAGVAQSPRYKIIEKRQSVAFWCNPISGHATLYWYQQILGQGPKLLIQFQNNGVVDDSQLPKDRFSAERLKGVDSTLKIQPAKLEDSAVYLCASSLGQGAYEQYFGPGTRLTVT.

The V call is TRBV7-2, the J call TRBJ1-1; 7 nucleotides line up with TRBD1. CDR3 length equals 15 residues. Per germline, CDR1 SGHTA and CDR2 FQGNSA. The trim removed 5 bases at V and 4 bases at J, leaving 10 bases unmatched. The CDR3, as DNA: TGTGCCAGCAGCGGATTCACAGGGGCTGGCACTGAAGCTTTCTTT. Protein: CASSGFTGAGTEAFF.

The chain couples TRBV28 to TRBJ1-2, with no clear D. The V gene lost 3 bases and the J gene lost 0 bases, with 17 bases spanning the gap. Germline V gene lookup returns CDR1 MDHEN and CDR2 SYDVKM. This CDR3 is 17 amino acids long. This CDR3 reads CASSFPNQLLANYGYTF. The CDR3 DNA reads TGTGCCAGCAGTTTCCCAAACCAGCTTCTAGCTAACTATGGCTACACCTTC.

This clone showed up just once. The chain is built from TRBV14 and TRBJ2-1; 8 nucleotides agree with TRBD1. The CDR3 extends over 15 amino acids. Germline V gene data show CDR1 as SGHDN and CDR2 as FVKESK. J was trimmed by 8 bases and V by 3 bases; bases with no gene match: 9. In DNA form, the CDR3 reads TGTGCCAGCAGCCATGGACAGGGAGTTATGTATGAGCAGTTCTTC. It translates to CASSHGQGVMYEQFF.

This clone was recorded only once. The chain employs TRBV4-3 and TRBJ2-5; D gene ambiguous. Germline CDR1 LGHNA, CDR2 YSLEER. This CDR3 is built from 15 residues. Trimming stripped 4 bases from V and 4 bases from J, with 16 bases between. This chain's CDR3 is CASSRFLAPGETQYF. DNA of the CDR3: TGCGCCAGCAGCCGTTTCCTCGCGCCCGGAGAGACCCAGTACTTC.

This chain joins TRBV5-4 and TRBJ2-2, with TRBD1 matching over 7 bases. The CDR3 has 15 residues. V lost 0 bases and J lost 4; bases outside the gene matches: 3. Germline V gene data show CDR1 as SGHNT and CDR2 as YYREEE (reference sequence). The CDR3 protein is CASSLGQGSTGELFF. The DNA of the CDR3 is TGTGCCAGCAGCTTGGGACAGGGATCCACCGGGGAGCTGTTTTTT.

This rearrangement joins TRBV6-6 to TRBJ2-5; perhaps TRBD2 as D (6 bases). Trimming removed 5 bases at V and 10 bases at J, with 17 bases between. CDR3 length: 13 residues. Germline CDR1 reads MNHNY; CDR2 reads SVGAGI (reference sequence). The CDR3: CASSVPGRGSQYF. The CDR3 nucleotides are TGTGCCAGCAGTGTCCCGGGACGGGGGAGCCAGTACTTC.

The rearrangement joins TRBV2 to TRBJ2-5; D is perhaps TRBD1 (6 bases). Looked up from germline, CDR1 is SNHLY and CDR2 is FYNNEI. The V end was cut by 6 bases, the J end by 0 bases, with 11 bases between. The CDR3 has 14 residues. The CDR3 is CASRIGTNQETQYF. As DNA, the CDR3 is TGTGCCAGCAGGATTGGGACAAACCAAGAGACCCAGTACTTC.

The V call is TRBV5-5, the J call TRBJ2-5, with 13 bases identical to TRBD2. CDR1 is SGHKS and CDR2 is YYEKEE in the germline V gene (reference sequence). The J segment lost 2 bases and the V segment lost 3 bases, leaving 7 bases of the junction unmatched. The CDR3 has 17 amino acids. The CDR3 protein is CASSWTSGGGLQETQYF. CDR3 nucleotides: TGTGCCAGCAGCTGGACTAGCGGGGGCGGGTTGCAAGAGACCCAGTACTTC.

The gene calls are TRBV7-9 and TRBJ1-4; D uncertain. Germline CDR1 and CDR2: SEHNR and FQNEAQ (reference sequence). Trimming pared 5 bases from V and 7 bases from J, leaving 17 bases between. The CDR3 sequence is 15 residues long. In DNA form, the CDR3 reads TGTGCCAGCAGCCCCGGGGTCTCAGCTGGTGAAAAACTGTTTTTT. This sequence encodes CASSPGVSAGEKLFF.

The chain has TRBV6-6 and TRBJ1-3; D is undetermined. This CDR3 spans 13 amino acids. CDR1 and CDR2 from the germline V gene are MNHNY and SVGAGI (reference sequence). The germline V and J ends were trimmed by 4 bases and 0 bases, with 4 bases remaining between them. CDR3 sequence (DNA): TGTGCCAGCAGTTCCATCTCTGGAAACACCATATATTTT. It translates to CASSSISGNTIYF.

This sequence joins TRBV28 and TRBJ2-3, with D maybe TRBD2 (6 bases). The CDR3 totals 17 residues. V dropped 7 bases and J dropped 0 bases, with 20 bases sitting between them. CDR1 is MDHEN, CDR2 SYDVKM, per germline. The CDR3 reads CASTRIGSGPSTDTQYF. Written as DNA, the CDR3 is TGTGCCAGCACCAGGATAGGTAGCGGCCCTAGCACAGATACGCAGTATTTT.

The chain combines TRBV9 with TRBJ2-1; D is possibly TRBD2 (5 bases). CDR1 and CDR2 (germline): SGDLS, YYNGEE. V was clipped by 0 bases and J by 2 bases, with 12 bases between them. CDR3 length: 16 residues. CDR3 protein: CASSVEVGVAYNEQFF. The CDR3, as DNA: TGTGCCAGCAGCGTAGAAGTGGGAGTCGCCTACAATGAGCAGTTCTTC.

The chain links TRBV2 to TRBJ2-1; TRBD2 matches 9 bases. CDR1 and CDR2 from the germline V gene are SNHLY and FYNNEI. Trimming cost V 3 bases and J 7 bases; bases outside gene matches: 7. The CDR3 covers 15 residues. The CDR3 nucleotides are TGTGCCAGCAGTGACAGCGGGAGGCCCACGAATGAGCAGTTCTTC. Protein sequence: CASSDSGRPTNEQFF. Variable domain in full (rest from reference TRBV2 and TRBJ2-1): EPEVTQTPSHQVTQMGQEVILRCVPISNHLYFYWYRQILGQKVEFLVSFYNNEISEKSEIFDDQFSVERPDGSNFTLKIRSTKLEDSAMYFCASSDSGRPTNEQFFGPGTRLTVL.

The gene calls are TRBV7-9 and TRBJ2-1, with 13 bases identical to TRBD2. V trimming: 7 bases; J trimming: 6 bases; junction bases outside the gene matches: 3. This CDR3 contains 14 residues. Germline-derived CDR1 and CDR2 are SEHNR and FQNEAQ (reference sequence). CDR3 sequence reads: CASKTSGRTNEQFF. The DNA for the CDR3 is TGTGCCAGCAAGACTAGCGGGAGGACCAATGAGCAGTTCTTC.

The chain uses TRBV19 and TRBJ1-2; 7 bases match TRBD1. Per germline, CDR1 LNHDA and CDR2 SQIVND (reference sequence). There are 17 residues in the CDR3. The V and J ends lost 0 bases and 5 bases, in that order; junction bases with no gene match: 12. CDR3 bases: TGTGCCAGTAGTATAGATCTATGGGCCGCGACAGGGTATGGCTACACCTTC. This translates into CASSIDLWAATGYGYTF.

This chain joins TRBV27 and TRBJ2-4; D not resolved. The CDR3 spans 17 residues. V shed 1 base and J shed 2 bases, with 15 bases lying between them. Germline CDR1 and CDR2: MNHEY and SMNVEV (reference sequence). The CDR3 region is CASSLLAKGASKNIQYF. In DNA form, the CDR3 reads TGTGCCAGCAGTTTATTGGCAAAAGGAGCTTCCAAAAACATTCAGTACTTC.

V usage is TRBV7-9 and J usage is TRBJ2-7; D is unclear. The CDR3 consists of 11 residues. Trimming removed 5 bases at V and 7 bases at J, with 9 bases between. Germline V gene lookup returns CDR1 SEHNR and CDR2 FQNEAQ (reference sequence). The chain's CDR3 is CASSELTEQYF. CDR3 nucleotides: TGTGCCAGCAGCGAGCTTACGGAGCAGTACTTC.

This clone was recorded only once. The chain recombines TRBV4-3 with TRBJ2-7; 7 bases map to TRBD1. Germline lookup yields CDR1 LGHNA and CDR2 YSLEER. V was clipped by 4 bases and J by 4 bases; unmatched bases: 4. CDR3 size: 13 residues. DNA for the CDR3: TGCGCCAGCAGCCCACGACAGGGTTACGAGCAGTACTTC. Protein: CASSPRQGYEQYF.

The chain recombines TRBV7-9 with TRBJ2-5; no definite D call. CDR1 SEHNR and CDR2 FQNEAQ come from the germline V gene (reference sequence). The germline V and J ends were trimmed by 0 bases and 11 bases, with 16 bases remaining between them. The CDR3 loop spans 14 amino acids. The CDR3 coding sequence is TGTGCCAGCAGCTTAGCGGGCTACTCCGCCAAGCAGTACTTC. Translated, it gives CASSLAGYSAKQYF.

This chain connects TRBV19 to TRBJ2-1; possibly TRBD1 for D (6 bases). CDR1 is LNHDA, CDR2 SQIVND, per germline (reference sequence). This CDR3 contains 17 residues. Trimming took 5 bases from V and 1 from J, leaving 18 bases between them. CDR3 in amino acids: CASSRRAGTMSYNEQFF. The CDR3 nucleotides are TGTGCCAGTAGTCGAAGGGCCGGGACAATGTCCTACAATGAGCAGTTCTTC.

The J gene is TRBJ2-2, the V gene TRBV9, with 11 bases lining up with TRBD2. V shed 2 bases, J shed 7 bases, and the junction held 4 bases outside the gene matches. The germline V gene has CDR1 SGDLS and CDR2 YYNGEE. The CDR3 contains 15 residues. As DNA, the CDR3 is TGTGCCAGCAGCGTTAGCGGGAGGGGAAGCGGGGAGCTGTTTTTT. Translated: CASSVSGRGSGELFF. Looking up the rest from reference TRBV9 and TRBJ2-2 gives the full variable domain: DSGVTQTPKHLITATGQRVTLRCSPRSGDLSVYWYQQSLDQGLQFLIQYYNGEERAKGNILERFSAQQFPDLHSELNLSSLELGDSALYFCASSVSGRGSGELFFGEGSRLTVL.

CDR3 in amino acids: CASSQGSGRYTQYF. Written as DNA, the CDR3 is TGTGCCAGCAGCCAAGGGAGCGGGAGGTATACGCAGTATTTT. V usage is TRBV7-6 and J usage is TRBJ2-3, with 9 positions matching TRBD2. Germline CDR1 is SGHVS and CDR2 is FNYEAQ. This CDR3 is built from 14 residues. V trimming: 5 bases; J trimming: 7 bases; junction bases outside the gene matches: 7.

The CDR3 protein is CAWSVAATYEQYF. The CDR3 DNA reads as TGTGCCTGGAGTGTTGCCGCTACCTACGAGCAGTACTTC. The rearrangement joins TRBV30 to TRBJ2-7, with D uncertain. This CDR3 is built from 13 residues. CDR1 GTSNPN and CDR2 SVGIG come from the germline V gene (reference sequence). Trimming cost V 0 bases and J 2 bases, with 8 bases left between them.

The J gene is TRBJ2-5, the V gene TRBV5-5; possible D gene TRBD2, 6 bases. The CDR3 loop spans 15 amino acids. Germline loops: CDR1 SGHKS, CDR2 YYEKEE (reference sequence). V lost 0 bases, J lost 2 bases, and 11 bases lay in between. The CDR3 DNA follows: TGTGCCAGCAGCTTGGGAGCGGGCCCGCAAGAGACCCAGTACTTC. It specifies CASSLGAGPQETQYF.

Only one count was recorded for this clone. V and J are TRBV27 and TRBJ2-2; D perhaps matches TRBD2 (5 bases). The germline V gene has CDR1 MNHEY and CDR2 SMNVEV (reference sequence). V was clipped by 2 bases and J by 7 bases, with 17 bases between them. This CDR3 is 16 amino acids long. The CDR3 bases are TGTGCCAGCAGTTTAATTTTTACCGGGAATATCGGGGAGCTGTTTTTT. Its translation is CASSLIFTGNIGELFF.

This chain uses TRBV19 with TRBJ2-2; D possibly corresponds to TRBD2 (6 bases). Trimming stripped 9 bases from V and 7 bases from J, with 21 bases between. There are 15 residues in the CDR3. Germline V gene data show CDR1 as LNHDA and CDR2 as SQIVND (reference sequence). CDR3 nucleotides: TGTGCCAGCCGGAGGGGTACAGTCGGTAACGGGGAGCTGTTTTTT. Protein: CASRRGTVGNGELFF.